These T cell receptor beta chains were read from a single sample in a study of beta chain features in type 1 diabetes. Sequenced by immunoSEQ multiplex PCR; TCRdb stores in-frame clones only, minus some. Of around 41,000 clones detected, 66% appear once; the ten largest clones hold 1.5% to 2%. Sequences were obtained from Tregs from blood. The receptor source for this set is a man younger than 40 with type 1 diabetes. Some clones in this sample may be carry-over from other donors' samples. CDR3s include the opening cysteine and the closing phenylalanine or tryptophan. D genes are given only for firm matches.

j_call	v_call	d_call	cdr3_aa
TRBJ2-5	TRBV28	TRBD2	CASSRLAVQETQYF
TRBJ1-2	TRBV6-6	NA	CASSSDTYYGYTF
TRBJ1-1	TRBV7-8	TRBD1	CASSLYRGLSTEAFF
TRBJ2-3	TRBV7-9	NA	CASTQASTDTQYF
TRBJ1-5	TRBV19	NA	CASSSQNNQPQHF
TRBJ2-1	TRBV7-2	NA	CASSLAGGRYNEQFF
TRBJ1-4	TRBV27	TRBD1	CASTRRLTGMSEKLFF
TRBJ2-3	TRBV7-9	TRBD2	CASSPSGGPQYF
TRBJ2-6	TRBV11-2	NA	CASSLGTGAGANVLTF
TRBJ2-3	TRBV18	NA	CASSPDSLAQYF
TRBJ2-3	TRBV29-1	NA	CSVQVSSRRIPDTQYF
TRBJ1-4	TRBV7-9	TRBD1	CASSPRTGGREKLFF
TRBJ2-5	TRBV29-1	TRBD1	CSVDTGVRETQYF
TRBJ2-7	TRBV5-1	TRBD1	CASSLYAGTGNEQYF
TRBJ2-1	TRBV5-1	TRBD2	CASSLMGGGYNEQFF
TRBJ2-2	TRBV6-6	NA	CASSHPAGWTGELFF
TRBJ1-4	TRBV30	NA	CAWSPGLATNEKLFF
TRBJ1-2	TRBV5-1	NA	CASSRGSNYGYTF
TRBJ1-3	TRBV5-1	NA	CASSLGSTGNTIYF
TRBJ1-1	TRBV2	NA	CASSSGTVNTEAFF
TRBJ2-1	TRBV2	NA	CALQGRRDRWNEQFF
TRBJ2-4	TRBV7-9	TRBD1	CASSPPVEGQLAKNIQYF
TRBJ1-4	TRBV5-6	TRBD1	CASSAPGTGDEKLFF
TRBJ1-2	TRBV2	NA	CASGQHLYGYTF
TRBJ2-4	TRBV19	TRBD1	CASSAQGAYIQYF
TRBJ1-1	TRBV5-1	NA	CASSLLSGEAFF
TRBJ2-7	TRBV10-1	TRBD1	CASSAGTGSEQYF
TRBJ2-5	TRBV2	NA	CASSKGLQETQYF
TRBJ2-1	TRBV7-3	NA	CASSSPGGAREQFF
TRBJ1-2	TRBV5-1	TRBD1	CASSLGTEIYNYGYTF
TRBJ2-1	TRBV28	NA	CASSFEIHNEQFF
TRBJ1-2	TRBV5-1	NA	CASSPSGTRRYGYTF
TRBJ2-5	TRBV27	TRBD2	CASSLGRGGTQYF
TRBJ2-5	TRBV18	TRBD2	CASSPLAGGQETQYF
TRBJ1-2	TRBV9	TRBD1	CASSPRDREPANYGYTF
TRBJ1-6	TRBV7-9	NA	CASSLAVGTTVWGPLHF
TRBJ2-7	TRBV7-2	NA	CASSSNRVDEQYF
TRBJ1-1	TRBV4-2	NA	CASSQVGGMNTEAFF
TRBJ2-4	TRBV6-5	NA	CASSKTGFSKNIQYF
TRBJ1-4	TRBV6-1	TRBD1	CASRPGQGEKLFF
TRBJ1-1	TRBV7-9	NA	CASSLAQGTEAFF
TRBJ1-1	TRBV19	TRBD1	CASSIDRGAPMNTEAFF
TRBJ2-2	TRBV9	TRBD2	CASSVKLAGDTGELFF
TRBJ1-3	TRBV6-5	TRBD1	CATADRVGNTIYF
TRBJ2-5	TRBV14	TRBD2	CASSQATPELAGQETQYF
TRBJ2-5	TRBV4-2	TRBD1	CASSQGNRGLGRVRQETQYF